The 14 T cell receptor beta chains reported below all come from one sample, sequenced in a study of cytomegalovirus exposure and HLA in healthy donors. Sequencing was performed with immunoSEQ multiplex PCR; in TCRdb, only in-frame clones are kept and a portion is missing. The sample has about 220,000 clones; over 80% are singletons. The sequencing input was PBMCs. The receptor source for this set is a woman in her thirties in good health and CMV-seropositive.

CDR3 sequence reads: CASSFPGTHNTGELFF. CDR3 bases: TGCGCCAGCAGCTTCCCCGGGACTCACAACACCGGGGAGCTGTTTTTT. The gene calls are TRBV5-1 and TRBJ2-2; D is possibly TRBD2 (6 bases). The CDR3 extends over 16 amino acids. Germline CDR1 SGHRS, CDR2 YFSETQ. The V gene lost 2 bases and the J gene lost 2 bases, with 13 bases spanning the gap.

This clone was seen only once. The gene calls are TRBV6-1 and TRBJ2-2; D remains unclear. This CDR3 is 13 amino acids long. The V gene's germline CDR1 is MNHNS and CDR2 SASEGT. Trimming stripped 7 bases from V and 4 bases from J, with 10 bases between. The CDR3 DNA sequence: TGTGCCAGCACCTCGTTGGGCACCGGGGAGCTGTTTTTT. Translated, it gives CASTSLGTGELFF.

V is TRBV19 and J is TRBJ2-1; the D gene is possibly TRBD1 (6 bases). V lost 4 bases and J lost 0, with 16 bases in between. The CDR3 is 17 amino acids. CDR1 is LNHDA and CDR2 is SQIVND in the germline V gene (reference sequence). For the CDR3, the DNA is TGTGCCAGTAGTACCCCAGGGGCGGGTAGCTCCTACAATGAGCAGTTCTTC. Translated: CASSTPGAGSSYNEQFF.

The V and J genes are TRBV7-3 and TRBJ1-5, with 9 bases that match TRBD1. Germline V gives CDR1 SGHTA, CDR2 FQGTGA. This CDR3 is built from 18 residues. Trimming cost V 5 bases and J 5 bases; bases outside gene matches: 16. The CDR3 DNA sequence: TGTGCCAGCAGCAGGAGTACAGGGGGCGCGGGGAAAGATCAGCCCCAGCATTTT. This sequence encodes CASSRSTGGAGKDQPQHF.

The CDR3 loop is CASSPLAGVYNEQFF. In nucleotides, the CDR3 is TGTGCCAGCAGCCCACTAGCGGGAGTTTACAATGAGCAGTTCTTC. V is TRBV7-2 and J is TRBJ2-1; TRBD2 matches at 11 bases. Germline CDR1 is SGHTA and CDR2 is FQGNSA. V lost 5 bases, J lost 4 bases, and 4 bases stayed unmatched. The CDR3 consists of 15 residues.

CDR3 protein: CASSPNRRNTGELFF. CDR3 DNA: TGTGCCAGCAGCCCTAACCGACGGAACACCGGGGAGCTGTTTTTT. The chain combines TRBV7-2 with TRBJ2-2; no clear D gene. Per germline, CDR1 SGHTA and CDR2 FQGNSA. The V and J ends lost 5 bases and 1 base respectively, with 11 bases between them. The CDR3 is 15 amino acids.

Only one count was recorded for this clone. The CDR3, as DNA: TGTGCCAGCAAGGGGGCCTGGAGGTTCTATGGCTACACCTTC. Translated, it gives CASKGAWRFYGYTF. The V call is TRBV5-6, the J call TRBJ1-2; 7 nucleotides match TRBD1. Germline CDR1 is SGHDT and CDR2 is YYEEEE. The CDR3 is 14 residues long. V lost 6 bases and J lost 4; bases outside the gene matches: 9.

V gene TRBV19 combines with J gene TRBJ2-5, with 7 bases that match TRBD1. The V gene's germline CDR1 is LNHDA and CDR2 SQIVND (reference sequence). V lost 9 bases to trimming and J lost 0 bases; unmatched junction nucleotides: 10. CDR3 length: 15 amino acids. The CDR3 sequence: CASTGVEGNQETQYF. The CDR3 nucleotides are TGTGCCAGCACAGGGGTTGAGGGAAACCAAGAGACCCAGTACTTC.

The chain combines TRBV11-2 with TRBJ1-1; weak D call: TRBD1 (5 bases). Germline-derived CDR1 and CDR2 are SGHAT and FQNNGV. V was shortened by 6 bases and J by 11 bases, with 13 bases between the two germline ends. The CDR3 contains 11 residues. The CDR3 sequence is CASSPRGSAFF. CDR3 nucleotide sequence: TGTGCCAGCAGTCCTCGGGGGTCGGCTTTCTTT. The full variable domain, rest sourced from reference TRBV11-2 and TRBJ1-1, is EAGVAQSPRYKIIEKRQSVAFWCNPISGHATLYWYQQILGQGPKLLIQFQNNGVVDDSQLPKDRFSAERLKGVDSTLKIQPAKLEDSAVYLCASSPRGSAFFGQGTRLTVV.

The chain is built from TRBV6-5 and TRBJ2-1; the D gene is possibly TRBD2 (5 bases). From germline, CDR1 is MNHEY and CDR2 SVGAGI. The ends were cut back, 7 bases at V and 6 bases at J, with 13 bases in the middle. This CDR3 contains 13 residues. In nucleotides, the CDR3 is TGTGCCAGCATCAACGGGGAGAGCAATGAGCAGTTCTTC. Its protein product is CASINGESNEQFF.

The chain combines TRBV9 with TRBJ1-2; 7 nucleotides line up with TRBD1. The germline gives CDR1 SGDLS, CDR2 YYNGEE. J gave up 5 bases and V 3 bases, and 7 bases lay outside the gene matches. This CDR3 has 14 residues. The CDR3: CASSEGDRVYGYTF. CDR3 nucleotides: TGTGCCAGCAGCGAAGGAGACAGGGTTTATGGCTACACCTTC.

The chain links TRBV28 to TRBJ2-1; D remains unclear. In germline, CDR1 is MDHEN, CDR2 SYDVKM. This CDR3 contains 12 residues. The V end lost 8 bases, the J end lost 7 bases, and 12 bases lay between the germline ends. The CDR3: CASRYQGNEQFF. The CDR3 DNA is TGTGCCAGCCGATACCAAGGAAATGAGCAGTTCTTC.

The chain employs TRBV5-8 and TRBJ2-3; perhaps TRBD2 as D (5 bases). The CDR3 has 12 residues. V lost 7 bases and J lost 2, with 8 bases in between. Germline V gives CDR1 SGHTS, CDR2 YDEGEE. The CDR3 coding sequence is TGTGCCAGCGAGGGCGACACAGATACGCAGTATTTT. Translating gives CASEGDTDTQYF.

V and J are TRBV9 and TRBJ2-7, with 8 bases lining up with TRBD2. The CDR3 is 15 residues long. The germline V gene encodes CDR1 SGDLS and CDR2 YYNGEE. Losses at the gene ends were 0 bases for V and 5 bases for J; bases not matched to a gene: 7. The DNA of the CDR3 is TGTGCCAGCAGCGTAGACGGCGGGAGGAGCGACGAGCAGTACTTC. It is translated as CASSVDGGRSDEQYF.